This TCR beta chain was identified in a study of blood T cell repertoires in COVID-19. Study summary: The origin of the acute and convalescent COVID-19 samples was the United States, Italy and Spain. PBMCs, B-cell-depleted T cells, or T cells were the source of the cDNA or gDNA that made up the material.

Per germline, CDR1 LNHNV and CDR2 YYDKDF (reference sequence). The V segment lost 4 bases and the J segment 4 bases; nucleotides outside the gene matches: 4. This CDR3 is 15 amino acids long. Per the study methods: Estimation of nucleated cell counts relied on the amplification of reference gene primers. Measured with immunoSEQ multiplex PCR; TCRdb has only the in-frame clones, and not every one. V and J calls and clone size follow that table, whereas D and trimming were derived from the DNA. The sample records about 74,000 clones, 85% to 90% being singletons. The rearrangement links TRBV15 to TRBJ1-3; 10 bases match TRBD1. This receptor was obtained from an elderly woman with active or convalescent COVID-19. The sequenced sample consisted of peripheral blood. The CDR3 nucleotides read TGTGCCACCAGCAAGGACAGGGGGGTAGGAAACACCATATATTTT. This translates into CATSKDRGVGNTIYF.